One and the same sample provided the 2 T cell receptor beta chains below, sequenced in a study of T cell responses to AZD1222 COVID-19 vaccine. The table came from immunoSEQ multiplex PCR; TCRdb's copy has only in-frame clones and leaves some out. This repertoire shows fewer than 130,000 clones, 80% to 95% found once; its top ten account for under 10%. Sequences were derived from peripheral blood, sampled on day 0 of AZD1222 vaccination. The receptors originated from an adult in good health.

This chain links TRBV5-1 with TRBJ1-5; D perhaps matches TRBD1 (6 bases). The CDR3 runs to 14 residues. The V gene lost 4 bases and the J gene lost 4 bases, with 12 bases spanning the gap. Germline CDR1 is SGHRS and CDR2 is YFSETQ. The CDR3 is CASSPSGANQPQHF. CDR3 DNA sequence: TGCGCCAGCAGCCCCTCAGGGGCAAATCAGCCCCAGCATTTT.

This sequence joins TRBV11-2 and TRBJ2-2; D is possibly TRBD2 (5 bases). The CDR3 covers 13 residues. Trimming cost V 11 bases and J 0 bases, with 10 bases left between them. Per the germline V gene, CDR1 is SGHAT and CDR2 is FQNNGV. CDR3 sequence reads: CAGRAPNTGELFF. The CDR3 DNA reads TGTGCCGGGAGAGCTCCGAACACCGGGGAGCTGTTTTTT.